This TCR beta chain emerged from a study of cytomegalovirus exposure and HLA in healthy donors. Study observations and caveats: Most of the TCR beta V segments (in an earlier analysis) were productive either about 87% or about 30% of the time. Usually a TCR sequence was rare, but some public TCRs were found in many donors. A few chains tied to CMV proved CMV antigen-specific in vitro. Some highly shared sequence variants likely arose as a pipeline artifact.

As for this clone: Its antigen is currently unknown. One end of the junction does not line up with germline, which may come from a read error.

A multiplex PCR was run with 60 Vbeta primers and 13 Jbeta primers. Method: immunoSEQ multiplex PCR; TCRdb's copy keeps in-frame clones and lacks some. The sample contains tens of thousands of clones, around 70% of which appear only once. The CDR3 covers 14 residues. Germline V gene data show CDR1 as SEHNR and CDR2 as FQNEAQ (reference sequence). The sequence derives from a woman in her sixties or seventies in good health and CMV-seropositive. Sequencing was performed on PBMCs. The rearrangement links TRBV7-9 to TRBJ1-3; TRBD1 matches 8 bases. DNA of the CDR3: TGTTCCAGCAGCTCGTTCCGGGACAGGCATCCCGGGGATTTT. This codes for CSSSSFRDRHPGDF.